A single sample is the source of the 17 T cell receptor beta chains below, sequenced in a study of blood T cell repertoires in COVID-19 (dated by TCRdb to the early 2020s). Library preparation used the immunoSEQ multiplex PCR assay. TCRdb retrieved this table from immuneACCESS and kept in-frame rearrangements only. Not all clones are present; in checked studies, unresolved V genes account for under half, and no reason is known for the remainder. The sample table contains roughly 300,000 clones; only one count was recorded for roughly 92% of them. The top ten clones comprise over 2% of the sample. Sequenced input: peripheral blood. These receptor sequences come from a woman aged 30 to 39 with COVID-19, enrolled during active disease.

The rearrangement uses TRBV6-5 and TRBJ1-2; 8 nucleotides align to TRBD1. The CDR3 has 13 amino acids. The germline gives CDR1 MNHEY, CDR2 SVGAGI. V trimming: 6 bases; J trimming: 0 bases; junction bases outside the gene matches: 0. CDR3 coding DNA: TGTGCCAGCAGGGACAGGGCTAACTATGGCTACACCTTC. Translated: CASRDRANYGYTF.

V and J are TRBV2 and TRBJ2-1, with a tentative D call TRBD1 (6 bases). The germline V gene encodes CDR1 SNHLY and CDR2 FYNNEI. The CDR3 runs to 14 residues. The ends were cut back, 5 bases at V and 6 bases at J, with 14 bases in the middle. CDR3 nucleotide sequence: TGTGCCAGCAGTCAGGGGCTTCGGGTCAATGAGCAGTTCTTC. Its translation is CASSQGLRVNEQFF.

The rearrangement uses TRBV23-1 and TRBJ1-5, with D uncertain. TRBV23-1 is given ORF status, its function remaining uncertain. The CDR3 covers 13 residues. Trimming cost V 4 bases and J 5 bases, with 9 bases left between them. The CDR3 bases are TGCGCCAGCAGTCCGGGAGGGTATCAGCCCCAGCATTTT. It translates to CASSPGGYQPQHF.

The DNA of the CDR3 is TGTGCCAGTAGTAAGGAGGGGGCCCCCCGGAACACCGGGGAGCTGTTTTTT. Translating it yields CASSKEGAPRNTGELFF. The J gene is TRBJ2-2, the V gene TRBV19, with D perhaps TRBD1 (7 bases). From germline, CDR1 is LNHDA and CDR2 SQIVND (reference sequence). V lost 4 bases, J lost 1 base, and 16 bases lay in between. This CDR3 region has 17 residues.

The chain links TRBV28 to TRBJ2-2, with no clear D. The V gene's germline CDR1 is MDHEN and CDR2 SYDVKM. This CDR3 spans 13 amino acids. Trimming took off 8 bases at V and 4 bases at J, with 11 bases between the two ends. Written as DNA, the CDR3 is TGTGCCAGCCGCCGCCCGGGCACCGGGGAGCTGTTTTTT. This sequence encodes CASRRPGTGELFF.

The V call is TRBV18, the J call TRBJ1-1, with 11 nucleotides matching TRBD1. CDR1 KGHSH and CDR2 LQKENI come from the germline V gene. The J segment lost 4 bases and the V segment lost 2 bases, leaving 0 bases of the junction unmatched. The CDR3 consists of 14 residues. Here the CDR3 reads CASSPGTGGTEAFF. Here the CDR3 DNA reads TGTGCCAGCTCACCAGGGACAGGGGGCACTGAAGCTTTCTTT. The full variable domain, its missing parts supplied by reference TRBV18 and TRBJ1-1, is NAGVMQNPRHLVRRRGQEARLRCSPMKGHSHVYWYRQLPEEGLKFMVYLQKENIIDESGMPKERFSAEFPKEGPSILRIQQVVRGDSAAYFCASSPGTGGTEAFFGQGTRLTVV.

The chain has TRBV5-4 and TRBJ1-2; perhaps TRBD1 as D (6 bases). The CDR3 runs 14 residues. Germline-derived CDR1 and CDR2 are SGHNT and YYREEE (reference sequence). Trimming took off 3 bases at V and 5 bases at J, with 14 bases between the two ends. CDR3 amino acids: CASSYRATPYGYTF. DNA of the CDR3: TGTGCCAGCAGCTACAGGGCTACTCCTTATGGCTACACCTTC.

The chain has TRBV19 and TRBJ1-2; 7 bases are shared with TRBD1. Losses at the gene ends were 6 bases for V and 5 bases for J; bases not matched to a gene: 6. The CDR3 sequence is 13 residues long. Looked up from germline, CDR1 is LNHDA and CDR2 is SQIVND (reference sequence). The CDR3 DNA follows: TGTGCCAGTAGCCAAGGGACAGTTTATGGCTACACCTTC. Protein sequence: CASSQGTVYGYTF.

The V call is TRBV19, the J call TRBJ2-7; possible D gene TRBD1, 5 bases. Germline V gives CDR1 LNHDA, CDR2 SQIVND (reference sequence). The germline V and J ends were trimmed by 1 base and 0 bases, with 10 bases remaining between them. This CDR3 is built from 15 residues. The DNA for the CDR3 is TGTGCCAGTAGTATAGCACAGGCCACCTCCTACGAGCAGTACTTC. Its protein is CASSIAQATSYEQYF.

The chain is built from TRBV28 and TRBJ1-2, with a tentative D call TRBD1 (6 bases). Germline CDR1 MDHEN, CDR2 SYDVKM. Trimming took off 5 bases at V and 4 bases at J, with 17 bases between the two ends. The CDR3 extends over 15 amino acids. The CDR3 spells CASSETAGVVYGYTF. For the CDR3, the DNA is TGTGCCAGCAGTGAGACCGCAGGGGTGGTCTATGGCTACACCTTC.

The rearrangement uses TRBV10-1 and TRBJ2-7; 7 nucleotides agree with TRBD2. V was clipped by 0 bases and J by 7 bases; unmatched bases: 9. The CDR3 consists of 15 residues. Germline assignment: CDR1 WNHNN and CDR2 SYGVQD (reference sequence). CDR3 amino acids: CASSESGGGPREQYF. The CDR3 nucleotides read TGCGCCAGCAGTGAGTCGGGGGGAGGGCCAAGAGAGCAGTACTTC.

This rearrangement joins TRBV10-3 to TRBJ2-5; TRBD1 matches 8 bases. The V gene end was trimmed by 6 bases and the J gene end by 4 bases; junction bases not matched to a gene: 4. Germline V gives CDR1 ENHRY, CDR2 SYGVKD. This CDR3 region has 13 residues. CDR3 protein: CAIRAGGGETQYF. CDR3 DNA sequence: TGTGCCATCAGGGCAGGGGGCGGAGAGACCCAGTACTTC.

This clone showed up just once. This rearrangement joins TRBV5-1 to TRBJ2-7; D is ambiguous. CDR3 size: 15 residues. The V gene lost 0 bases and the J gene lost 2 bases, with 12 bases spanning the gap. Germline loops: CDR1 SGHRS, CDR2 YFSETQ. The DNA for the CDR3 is TGCGCCAGCAGCTTGGGGTCCGAACTACCCTACGAGCAGTACTTC. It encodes CASSLGSELPYEQYF. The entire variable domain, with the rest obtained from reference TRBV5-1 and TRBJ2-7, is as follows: KAGVTQTPRYLIKTRGQQVTLSCSPISGHRSVSWYQQTPGQGLQFLFEYFSETQRNKGNFPGRFSGRQFSNSRSEMNVSTLELGDSALYLCASSLGSELPYEQYFGPGTRLTVT.

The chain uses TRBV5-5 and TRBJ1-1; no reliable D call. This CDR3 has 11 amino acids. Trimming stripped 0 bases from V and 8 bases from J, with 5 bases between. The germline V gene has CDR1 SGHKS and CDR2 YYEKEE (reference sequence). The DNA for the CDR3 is TGTGCCAGCAGCTTGGTTCAGGAAGCTTTCTTT. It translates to CASSLVQEAFF.

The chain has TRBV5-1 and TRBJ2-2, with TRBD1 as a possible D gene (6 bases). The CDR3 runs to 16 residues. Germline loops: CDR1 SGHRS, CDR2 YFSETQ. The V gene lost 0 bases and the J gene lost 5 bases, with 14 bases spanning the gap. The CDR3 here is CASSLVGTMRTGELFF. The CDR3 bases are TGCGCCAGCAGCTTGGTGGGGACAATGAGGACCGGGGAGCTGTTTTTT.

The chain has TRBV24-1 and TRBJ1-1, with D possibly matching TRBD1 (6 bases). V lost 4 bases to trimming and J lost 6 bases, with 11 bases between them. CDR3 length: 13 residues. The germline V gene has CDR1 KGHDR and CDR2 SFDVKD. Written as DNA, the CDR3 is TGTGCCACCAGTGACGCACAGGGAGCTGAAGCTTTCTTT. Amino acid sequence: CATSDAQGAEAFF.

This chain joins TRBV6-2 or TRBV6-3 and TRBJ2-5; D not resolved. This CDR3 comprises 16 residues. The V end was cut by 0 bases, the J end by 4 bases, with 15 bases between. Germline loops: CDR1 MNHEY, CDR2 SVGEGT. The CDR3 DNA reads TGTGCCAGCAGTTACTCGAAAACCCCACCGGGAGAGACCCAGTACTTC. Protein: CASSYSKTPPGETQYF.